This T cell receptor beta chain was retrieved from a study of blood T cell repertoires in COVID-19 (TCRdb year 2020). As for the study more broadly: Samples covering the acute and convalescent phases of COVID-19 were provided by collaborators in the United States, Italy and Spain. The material from the prospective study consisted of cDNA or gDNA derived from T cells, B-cell-depleted T cells, or PBMCs. Subjects who had been exposed to COVID-19, were actively infected with it, or had recovered from it provided the deeply sampled blood TCRbeta repertoires that made up the dataset. A freely available public database, intended as a resource for researchers studying the immune response to SARS-CoV-2, is where the repertoires were released. Samples were obtained from the ongoing ImmuneRACE study (first 160 participants) and from 1,254 subjects provided by 6 global collaborators. The sample metadata nearly always contained a de-identified subject ID, COVID-19 status, age in years and sex. Where available, HLA class I and class II types were obtained from metadata supplied by the sample provider rather than from assay-based typing. Overall results and qualifications from the work: Clinical and demographic metadata were provided uncurated, with the amount varying by source and participant.

TCRbeta CDR3 regions were amplified from genomic DNA by means of the immunoSEQ Assay, a bias-controlled multiplex PCR. As for how the authors treated the data: The number of nucleated cells in each sample was estimated from the amplification of reference gene primers within the assay. To quantify the absolute abundance of each unique TCRbeta CDR3 rearrangement, sequence reads were collapsed and filtered. Productive Simpson clonality was computed per sample as the square root of Simpson's diversity index over productive rearrangements. Held by TCRdb, this immuneACCESS table contains in-frame sequences only and omits some clones. Under half of the omission traces to an unresolved V gene where checked; the cause of the rest is unknown. Clonal size and the V and J genes are those of that table, whereas D and trimming came from the DNA. A total of 300,000 to 350,000 clones appear in this sample, 87% of them only once. 7.5% to 10% of the sample lies in the top ten.

On this clone itself: The antigen it binds to is not known. Within one base of it there is no much larger clone, and no base qualities were kept.

At one collaborating source in Seattle, patients were enrolled during active infection and were followed longitudinally through the course of disease. The collaborating institutions used their own protocols to collect whole blood in K2EDTA tubes. Collaborator samples were shipped for TCRbeta analysis as frozen whole blood, isolated PBMCs, or DNA extracted from either sample type. This TCR was sampled from a man aged 30-40 years with COVID-19, enrolled during active disease. The material sequenced was peripheral blood.

The CDR3 region has the sequence CASSQDLGGTSGSIAKNIQYF. Here is the DNA: TGTGCCAGCAGCCAAGATCTAGGCGGGACTAGCGGGAGTATAGCCAAAAACATTCAGTACTTC. The V and J segments used are TRBV3-1 (or the pseudogene TRBV3-2) and TRBJ2-4, with 14 bases matching TRBD2. The germline V end is reduced by 0 bases and the J end by 0 bases; junction bases left unmatched: 10. Measured from the cysteine to the phenylalanine, the CDR3 is 21 residues long. The read is trimmed to its CDR3 DNA, 63 bases read in frame from base 1. As encoded in the germline V gene (reference sequence), CDR1 is LGHDT while CDR2 is YNNKEL.